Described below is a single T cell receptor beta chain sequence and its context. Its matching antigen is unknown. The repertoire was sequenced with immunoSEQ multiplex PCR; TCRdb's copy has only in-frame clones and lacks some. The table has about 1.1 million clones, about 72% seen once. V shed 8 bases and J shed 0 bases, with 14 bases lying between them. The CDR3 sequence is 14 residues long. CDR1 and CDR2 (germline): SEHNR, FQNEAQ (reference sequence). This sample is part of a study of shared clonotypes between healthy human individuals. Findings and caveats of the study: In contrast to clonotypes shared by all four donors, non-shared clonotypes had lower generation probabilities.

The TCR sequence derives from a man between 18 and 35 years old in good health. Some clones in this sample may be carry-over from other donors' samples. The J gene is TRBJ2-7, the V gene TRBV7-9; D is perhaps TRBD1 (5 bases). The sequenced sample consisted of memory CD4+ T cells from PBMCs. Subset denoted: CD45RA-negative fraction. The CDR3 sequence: CASGLSGHSYEQYF. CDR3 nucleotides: TGTGCCAGCGGCCTTAGTGGACACTCCTACGAGCAGTACTTC.